Below are 23 T cell receptor beta chains sequenced from a single sample in a study of cytomegalovirus exposure and HLA in healthy donors. The PCR contained 60 Vbeta and 13 Jbeta primers. This table comes from immunoSEQ multiplex PCR, and its TCRdb copy is limited to in-frame clones, with some not included. There are approximately 140,000 clones in the sample; 79% occur only once, and just under 6.5% lies in the top ten. Sequenced sample: PBMCs. These TCRs come from a man aged 45-60 years in good health and CMV-seropositive.

This chain connects TRBV30 to TRBJ2-7, with TRBD2 matching over 11 bases. CDR3 length equals 14 residues. CDR1 is GTSNPN, CDR2 SVGIG, per germline (reference sequence). V lost 3 bases, J lost 2 bases, and 3 bases stayed unmatched. The CDR3 nucleotides read TGTGCCTGGAGAATAGCGGGAGGGCCCTACGAGCAGTACTTC. The encoded protein is CAWRIAGGPYEQYF.

The V and J genes are TRBV7-6 and TRBJ1-5; 7 nucleotides agree with TRBD1. Trimming cost V 9 bases and J 4 bases; bases outside gene matches: 6. This CDR3 is built from 13 residues. Germline V lookup: CDR1 SGHVS, CDR2 FNYEAQ. The CDR3 reads CASARGLNQPQHF. The DNA of the CDR3 is TGTGCCAGTGCGAGGGGGCTTAATCAGCCCCAGCATTTT.

The rearrangement links TRBV28 to TRBJ2-7, with TRBD2 identical over 10 bases. The length of the CDR3 is 16 residues. V was clipped by 1 base and J by 4 bases; unmatched bases: 7. The germline V gene encodes CDR1 MDHEN and CDR2 SYDVKM. Here the CDR3 reads CASSLFSLAGEYEQYF. The CDR3 DNA reads as TGTGCCAGCAGTTTATTCAGCCTAGCGGGAGAATACGAGCAGTACTTC.

The rearrangement links TRBV6-1 to TRBJ2-3; 9 positions agree with TRBD2. The CDR3 totals 14 residues. The ends lost 6 bases at V and 6 bases at J; junction bases unmatched: 7. Germline CDR1 reads MNHNS; CDR2 reads SASEGT. CDR3 sequence (DNA): TGTGCCAGCAGAATAGCGGGAGCCACGGATACGCAGTATTTT. Translation gives CASRIAGATDTQYF.

The chain couples TRBV4-2 to TRBJ1-2; 7 positions agree with TRBD1. V shed 2 bases, J shed 5 bases, and the junction held 8 bases outside the gene matches. Germline-derived CDR1 and CDR2 are LGHNA and YNFKEQ. The CDR3 sequence is 15 residues long. The CDR3: CASSQLTGVRYGYTF. The CDR3 nucleotides are TGTGCCAGCAGCCAACTTACAGGGGTTAGGTATGGCTACACCTTC.

This chain links TRBV6-1 with TRBJ2-1; 15 nucleotides agree with TRBD2. Looked up from germline, CDR1 is MNHNS and CDR2 is SASEGT. This CDR3 contains 20 residues. After removal of 0 bases from V and 5 bases from J, the junction contained 11 bases not matched to a gene. The CDR3 DNA is TGTGCCAGCAGTGAAGCGCATTGGACTAGCGGGAGGGCCGGGGACAATGAGCAGTTCTTC. Its protein product is CASSEAHWTSGRAGDNEQFF.

The chain combines TRBV7-9 with TRBJ2-3; 7 nucleotides match TRBD1. Germline assignment: CDR1 SEHNR and CDR2 FQNEAQ (reference sequence). The junction had 4 bases not matched to a gene; V was cut back by 8 bases and J by 2 bases. CDR3 size: 13 residues. The CDR3 loop is CASEGQLTDTQYF. CDR3 in DNA: TGTGCCAGCGAGGGACAGCTCACAGATACGCAGTATTTT.

The chain couples TRBV11-2 to TRBJ2-1, with 13 bases aligning to TRBD2. The CDR3 has 17 amino acids. Germline trimming cut 3 bases from V and 6 bases from J; bases unmatched to any gene: 8. Per the germline V gene, CDR1 is SGHAT and CDR2 is FQNNGV. DNA of the CDR3: TGTGCCAGCAGCTTTCGGAGACTAGCGGGAGGTCGCAATGAGCAGTTCTTC. Translated, it gives CASSFRRLAGGRNEQFF. The complete variable domain, with remaining parts taken from reference TRBV11-2 and TRBJ2-1, reads EAGVAQSPRYKIIEKRQSVAFWCNPISGHATLYWYQQILGQGPKLLIQFQNNGVVDDSQLPKDRFSAERLKGVDSTLKIQPAKLEDSAVYLCASSFRRLAGGRNEQFFGPGTRLTVL.

This chain uses TRBV7-9 with TRBJ2-5; D call uncertain. Trimming removed 5 bases from V and 2 bases from J, with 12 bases in between. The CDR3 is made up of 14 amino acids. The V gene's germline CDR1 is SEHNR and CDR2 FQNEAQ (reference sequence). The chain's CDR3 is CASSPNSLQETQYF. CDR3 nucleotides: TGTGCCAGCAGCCCCAACAGCCTTCAAGAGACCCAGTACTTC. Drawing the rest from reference TRBV7-9 and TRBJ2-5, the complete variable domain is DTGVSQNPRHKITKRGQNVTFRCDPISEHNRLYWYRQTLGQGPEFLTYFQNEAQLEKSRLLSDRFSAERPKGSFSTLEIQRTEQGDSAMYLCASSPNSLQETQYFGPGTRLLVL.

This clone occurred a few times. The chain couples TRBV11-3 to TRBJ1-3; possibly TRBD1 for D (6 bases). CDR1 is SGHNT, CDR2 YENEEA, per germline. V lost 1 base and J 0 bases, leaving 13 bases between the germline ends. The CDR3 sequence is 17 residues long. CDR3 nucleotides: TGTGCCAGCAGCTTAGTTTCTATGGACAGCTCTGGAAACACCATATATTTT. Translated, it gives CASSLVSMDSSGNTIYF.

This clone was counted between two and nine times. This chain uses TRBV18 with TRBJ2-3; the D gene is possibly TRBD1 (5 bases). V was cut by 5 bases and J by 4 bases, with 7 bases left in between. Per the germline V gene, CDR1 is KGHSH and CDR2 is LQKENI. The CDR3 sequence is 12 residues long. In DNA form, the CDR3 reads TGTGCCAGCTCAGGGGCTTCAGATACGCAGTATTTT. It yields the protein CASSGASDTQYF.

The V gene is TRBV5-1, the J gene TRBJ1-1; D possibly corresponds to TRBD1 (5 bases). V was clipped by 4 bases and J by 5 bases, with 12 bases between them. CDR1 and CDR2 (germline): SGHRS, YFSETQ. The CDR3 is made up of 13 amino acids. DNA for the CDR3: TGCGCCAGCAGCGCTCTCGGGGGGACTGAAGCTTTCTTT. Encoded protein: CASSALGGTEAFF.

The rearrangement links TRBV30 to TRBJ1-1; D remains unclear. The CDR3 is 12 amino acids. CDR1 is GTSNPN and CDR2 is SVGIG in the germline V gene (reference sequence). V lost 5 bases and J lost 1, with 8 bases in between. The CDR3 sequence is CAWAIRNTEAFF. CDR3 sequence (DNA): TGTGCCTGGGCAATTAGGAACACTGAAGCTTTCTTT.

The V and J genes are TRBV5-1 and TRBJ1-1; maybe TRBD1 (6 bases). V lost 5 bases and J 0 bases, leaving 11 bases between the germline ends. The CDR3 loop spans 14 amino acids. The germline gives CDR1 SGHRS, CDR2 YFSETQ. The CDR3 DNA reads TGCGCCAGCAGTTTCGGGACATTGAACACTGAAGCTTTCTTT. Encoded protein: CASSFGTLNTEAFF.

V usage is TRBV18 and J usage is TRBJ1-1; D is possibly TRBD1 (6 bases). The CDR3 has 16 residues. Germline V gene sequence: CDR1 KGHSH, CDR2 LQKENI. Deletions cut 3 bases from V and 1 base from J, with 15 bases between. The DNA for the CDR3 is TGTGCCAGCTCACCGCAGTGGGACACCCCGAACACTGAAGCTTTCTTT. This codes for CASSPQWDTPNTEAFF.

This rearrangement joins TRBV10-3 to TRBJ1-6, with a possible D match to TRBD1 (5 bases). Per the germline V gene, CDR1 is ENHRY and CDR2 is SYGVKD. V was cut by 0 bases and J by 0 bases, with 9 bases left in between. This CDR3 is 17 amino acids long. The CDR3 bases are TGTGCCATCAGTGAGTCGGGGGGTCGCTCCTATAATTCACCCCTCCACTTT. Translated, it gives CAISESGGRSYNSPLHF.

This clone was recorded a few times. V is TRBV11-2 and J is TRBJ2-5; possibly TRBD2 for D (6 bases). The end of the DNA fits TRBJ2-7 better, so the J call may be wrong. This CDR3 is 13 amino acids long. Germline CDR1 SGHAT, CDR2 FQNNGV. The CDR3 is CASSIRRRDEQYF. In nucleotides, the CDR3 is TGTGCCAGCAGCATCAGGCGGAGGGACGAGCAGTACTTC.

The chain joins TRBV10-3 to TRBJ2-5; 12 positions match TRBD2. Germline CDR1 is ENHRY and CDR2 is SYGVKD. V was pared by 0 bases and J by 5 bases, with 16 bases of the junction left unmatched. The length of the CDR3 is 20 residues. This CDR3 reads CAISESRDTWTSGAGETQYF. The DNA for the CDR3 is TGTGCCATCAGTGAGTCCCGCGACACTTGGACTAGCGGGGCAGGGGAGACCCAGTACTTC.

This clone has a handful of counts. The chain uses TRBV7-9 and TRBJ1-5; 8 nucleotides align to TRBD1. V was clipped by 5 bases and J by 6 bases; unmatched bases: 3. The CDR3 is made up of 13 amino acids. The germline CDR1 and CDR2 sequences are SEHNR and FQNEAQ (reference sequence). DNA of the CDR3: TGTGCCAGCAGCGAACAGGGGGGTCAGCCCCAGCATTTT. It specifies CASSEQGGQPQHF. The full variable domain, with the rest looked up from reference TRBV7-9 and TRBJ1-5, is DTGVSQNPRHKITKRGQNVTFRCDPISEHNRLYWYRQTLGQGPEFLTYFQNEAQLEKSRLLSDRFSAERPKGSFSTLEIQRTEQGDSAMYLCASSEQGGQPQHFGDGTRLSIL.

On this clone: This same CDR3 is encoded by further DNA sequences in the sample. V gene TRBV5-1 combines with J gene TRBJ1-6; D perhaps matches TRBD1 (5 bases). The germline gives CDR1 SGHRS, CDR2 YFSETQ. With 0 bases removed from V and 7 bases from J, the gap between germline ends came to 11 bases. This CDR3 region has 15 residues. CDR3 nucleotides: TGCGCCAGCAGCTTGGAGGGGCTAGGGAATTCACCCCTCCACTTT. Translating gives CASSLEGLGNSPLHF.

The rearrangement uses TRBV28 and TRBJ1-1; D perhaps matches TRBD1 (5 bases). The germline V and J ends were trimmed by 1 base and 6 bases, with 12 bases remaining between them. The CDR3 runs 14 residues. Germline V gene lookup returns CDR1 MDHEN and CDR2 SYDVKM. The CDR3 reads CASSLSGLVAEAFF. The DNA of the CDR3 is TGTGCCAGCAGTTTATCAGGGTTGGTCGCTGAAGCTTTCTTT. Variable domain in full (rest from reference TRBV28 and TRBJ1-1): DVKVTQSSRYLVKRTGEKVFLECVQDMDHENMFWYRQDPGLGLRLIYFSYDVKMKEKGDIPEGYSVSREKKERFSLILESASTNQTSMYLCASSLSGLVAEAFFGQGTRLTVV.

This clone has only one observation. The V and J genes are TRBV19 and TRBJ2-5; 8 nucleotides match TRBD1. The J call may be wrong; the DNA end is better matched by TRBJ2-7. The germline CDR1 and CDR2 sequences are LNHDA and SQIVND (reference sequence). This CDR3 is 14 amino acids long. The CDR3 loop reads CASSRRQGMDEQYF. In nucleotides, the CDR3 is TGTGCCAGTAGTAGGAGACAGGGGATGGACGAGCAGTACTTC.

This rearrangement joins TRBV18 to TRBJ2-3; the match to TRBD1 covers 7 bases. The CDR3 contains 14 residues. The V gene's germline CDR1 is KGHSH and CDR2 LQKENI. Germline trimming cut 3 bases from V and 6 bases from J; bases unmatched to any gene: 6. The CDR3 spells CASSPPGGADTQYF. CDR3 coding DNA: TGTGCCAGCTCACCGCCAGGGGGAGCGGATACGCAGTATTTT.